A selection of T cell receptor beta chains follows, all from one sample in a study of spatial heterogeneity in lung cancer. TCRdb passed the 5' RACE reads through MiXCR, listing each CDR3 protein once. Of over 4,500 distinct CDR3 sequences in the sample, 30% to 35% were seen once. The sample was lung tumor tissue, taken at surgery. The receptors were sampled from a male donor with early-stage non-small cell lung cancer. Both conserved end residues are part of each CDR3. D genes are given only for firm matches. Part of the rows lack a size; the others show once, few, many or a class for expanded clones.

>TRBJ1-2|medium-sized|-|TRBV7-9
CASSLDLEVYGYTF
TGTGCCAGCAGCTTAGACCTGGAGGTATATGGCTACACCTTC
>TRBJ2-3|-|TRBD1|TRBV29-1
CSVEGTGVLDTQYF
TGCAGCGTTGAAGGGACAGGGGTTTTGGATACGCAGTATTTT
>TRBJ1-5|large|-|TRBV28
CASSSRDLRNQPQHF
TGTGCCAGCAGCTCCCGGGACCTCAGGAATCAGCCCCAGCATTTT
>TRBJ2-7|-|-|TRBV4-1
CASSQDRVSSYEQYF
TGCGCCAGCAGCCAAGACAGGGTAAGCTCCTACGAGCAGTACTTC
>TRBJ2-3|few|-|TRBV11-3
CASSLVGVLIFTDTQYF
TGTGCCAGCAGCTTAGTGGGGGTCCTCATATTCACAGATACGCAGTATTTT
>TRBJ2-1|large|TRBD2|TRBV20-1
CSAREASGSAYGNEQFF
TGCAGTGCTAGAGAGGCTAGCGGGAGCGCCTATGGGAATGAGCAGTTCTTC
>TRBJ1-1|few|TRBD1|TRBV30
CAWGVDRANTEAFF
TGTGCCTGGGGGGTTGACAGGGCCAACACTGAAGCTTTCTTT
>TRBJ1-2|medium-sized|TRBD1|TRBV28
CASSQGGENYGYTF
TGTGCCAGCAGCCAGGGGGGTGAAAACTATGGCTACACCTTC
>TRBJ2-3|-|-|TRBV7-6
CASSLVSTRTDTQYF
TGTGCCAGCAGCTTAGTAAGCACACGCACAGATACGCAGTATTTT
>TRBJ2-3|-|-|TRBV29-1
CSGTIADTQYF
TGCAGCGGTACAATAGCAGATACGCAGTATTTT
>TRBJ1-5|medium-sized|-|TRBV28
CASRPTRNQPQHF
TGTGCCAGCAGACCCACCCGCAATCAGCCCCAGCATTTT
>TRBJ2-7|medium-sized|-|TRBV5-1
CASSLQSRTYEQYF
TGCGCCAGCAGCTTGCAGTCTAGGACCTACGAGCAGTACTTC
>TRBJ2-7|medium-sized|-|TRBV6-1
CASAPSLGYEQYF
TGTGCCAGCGCCCCTTCGCTAGGATACGAGCAGTACTTC
>TRBJ2-6|medium-sized|-|TRBV12-3/TRBV12-4
CASSRGRSGANVLTF
TGTGCCAGCAGCCGAGGACGGTCGGGGGCCAACGTCCTGACTTTC
>TRBJ2-7|medium-sized|-|TRBV3-1
CASRGRGEYEQYF
TGTGCCAGCAGAGGAAGGGGGGAATACGAGCAGTACTTC
>TRBJ1-5|many|-|TRBV20-1
CSARMTDLRAQHF
TGCAGTGCTAGAATGACGGACCTAAGGGCCCAGCATTTT
>TRBJ2-1|-|-|TRBV2
CASSEDRGEQFF
TGTGCCAGCAGTGAAGATCGTGGTGAGCAGTTCTTC
>TRBJ2-2|medium-sized|-|TRBV7-2
CASSLYRGPTGELFF
TGTGCCAGCAGCTTATATCGGGGTCCCACCGGGGAGCTGTTTTTT
>TRBJ2-1|few|TRBD2|TRBV28
CASSLLNPLAANEQFF
TGTGCCAGCAGTTTATTGAATCCACTAGCGGCCAATGAGCAGTTCTTC
>TRBJ2-1|-|-|TRBV18
CASSPGPSYNEQFF
TGTGCCAGCTCACCAGGCCCCAGCTACAATGAGCAGTTCTTC
>TRBJ1-1|few|-|TRBV3-1
CASSPGGNTEAFF
TGTGCCAGCAGCCCCGGGGGGAACACTGAAGCTTTCTTT
>TRBJ1-2|medium-sized|-|TRBV3-1
CASSQGAATLYGYTF
TGTGCCAGCAGCCAGGGGGCAGCTACTCTCTATGGCTACACCTTC
>TRBJ2-2|medium-sized|-|TRBV18
CASSPPSVYTGELFF
TGTGCCAGCTCACCACCTAGCGTATACACCGGGGAGCTGTTTTTT
>TRBJ2-7|-|-|TRBV12-3/TRBV12-4
CASSSQAYEQYF
TGTGCCAGCAGTTCCCAGGCCTACGAGCAGTACTTC
>TRBJ1-4|-|-|TRBV3-1
CASSLNSALNEKLFF
TGTGCCAGCAGCCTCAACTCAGCCCTTAATGAAAAACTGTTTTTT
>TRBJ2-3|-|-|TRBV7-8
CASSSRGQFTDTQYF
TGTGCCAGCAGCTCCAGAGGCCAGTTCACAGATACGCAGTATTTT
>TRBJ1-2|-|-|TRBV5-1
CASSFQGSSGYTF
TGCGCCAGCAGCTTCCAAGGAAGTTCCGGCTACACCTTC
>TRBJ2-5|few|TRBD2|TRBV5-1
CASSLGGLAGEETQYF
TGCGCCAGCAGCTTGGGGGGACTAGCGGGAGAAGAGACCCAGTACTTC
>TRBJ2-7|medium-sized|TRBD1|TRBV9
CASSAGTVPYEQYF
TGTGCCAGCAGCGCCGGGACAGTCCCCTACGAGCAGTACTTC
>TRBJ1-1|-|-|TRBV19
CASSWGQNTEAFF
TGTGCCAGTAGTTGGGGACAGAACACTGAAGCTTTCTTT
>TRBJ2-1|-|TRBD1|TRBV3-1
CASSQVGTGYNEQFF
TGTGCCAGCAGCCAAGTCGGGACAGGGTACAATGAGCAGTTCTTC
>TRBJ1-1|medium-sized|TRBD1|TRBV29-1
CSVERDREKAFF
TGCAGCGTTGAAAGGGACAGGGAGAAAGCTTTCTTT
>TRBJ1-6|once|-|TRBV7-8
CASSPNEGGHSPLHF
TGTGCCAGCAGCCCCAATGAGGGTGGCCATTCACCCCTCCACTTT
>TRBJ2-5|medium-sized|-|TRBV20-1
CSALGIQTQYF
TGCAGTGCTCTTGGCATACAGACCCAGTACTTC
>TRBJ1-5|medium-sized|-|TRBV28
CASKPQGRVNQPQHF
TGTGCCAGCAAACCTCAGGGGCGAGTTAATCAGCCCCAGCATTTT
>TRBJ2-7|many|-|TRBV7-3
CASSRGKAYEQYF
TGTGCCAGCAGCCGCGGGAAAGCCTACGAGCAGTACTTC
>TRBJ2-1|many|-|TRBV5-1
CASSLVLSNEQFF
TGCGCCAGCAGCTTGGTTCTTTCCAATGAGCAGTTCTTC
>TRBJ1-5|few|-|TRBV12-3/TRBV12-4
CASSQSVQPQHF
TGTGCCAGCAGTCAGTCGGTTCAGCCCCAGCATTTT
>TRBJ2-5|-|-|TRBV5-1
CASRITPQETQYF
TGCGCCAGCAGAATAACCCCGCAAGAGACCCAGTACTTC
>TRBJ1-1|-|-|TRBV19
CASSRRHLRNTEAFF
TGTGCCAGTAGTAGGCGACATCTACGGAACACTGAAGCTTTCTTT
>TRBJ2-1|medium-sized|TRBD1|TRBV12-3/TRBV12-4
CASSWGQVGQVFF
TGTGCCAGCAGTTGGGGTCAGGTGGGACAGGTGTTCTTC
>TRBJ2-2|medium-sized|TRBD1|TRBV5-4
CASSSGGSRNTGELFF
TGTGCCAGCAGCTCAGGGGGCAGTAGGAACACCGGGGAGCTGTTTTTT
>TRBJ2-7|few|-|TRBV6-6
CASSYTPLGGEQYF
TGTGCCAGCAGTTATACACCCCTGGGCGGAGAGCAGTACTTC
>TRBJ2-2|many|-|TRBV20-1
CSARDPRTANTGELFF
TGCAGTGCTAGAGATCCCAGGACCGCGAACACCGGGGAGCTGTTTTTT
>TRBJ2-7|medium-sized|TRBD1|TRBV20-1
CSARDGRDRPYEQYF
TGCAGTGCTAGAGATGGGCGGGACAGGCCCTACGAGCAGTACTTC
>TRBJ1-3|many|TRBD1|TRBV12-3/TRBV12-4
CASSDREGNTIYF
TGTGCCAGTTCGGACAGGGAGGGAAACACCATATATTTT